This TCR beta chain was retrieved from a study of T cell responses to AZD1222 COVID-19 vaccine. The CDR3 spans 14 residues. The germline V gene has CDR1 LGHNA and CDR2 YSLEER. The junction had 4 bases not matched to a gene; V was cut back by 2 bases and J by 4 bases. As regards this clone: Its antigen is not known.

This table comes from immunoSEQ multiplex PCR, and its TCRdb copy is limited to in-frame clones, with some not included. The sample comprises some 200,000 clones, roughly 92% of which are singletons, and less than 2% rests with the top ten. Study findings and constraints: The sample set comprised mostly white British donors with more females, and clonal diversity was possibly underestimated.

The specimen was peripheral blood, collected 28 days after the second AZD1222 dose. The source of this sequence is an adult who received the AZD1222 COVID-19 vaccine. The rearrangement uses TRBV4-3 and TRBJ1-2; 7 bases are a match to TRBD1. As DNA, the CDR3 is TGCGCCAGCAGCCAACCGGGACAGCCCTATGGCTACACCTTC. Translation gives CASSQPGQPYGYTF.